This passage covers 6 T cell receptor beta chains from one sample sequenced in a study of cytomegalovirus exposure and HLA in healthy donors. The PCR contained 60 Vbeta and 13 Jbeta primers. Assay used: immunoSEQ multiplex PCR; TCRdb lists only in-frame clones, some missing. The top ten hold about 0.51% of the sample, which has 140,000 or so clones, 88% seen once. The sample comprised PBMCs. The origin of the receptors is a woman aged 40-49 years in good health and CMV-seronegative.

A remark on this clone: The junction differs from germline at one of its ends, possibly a read error. This chain joins TRBV7-9 and TRBJ2-2, with D perhaps TRBD2 (6 bases). This CDR3 is built from 16 residues. Germline V CDR1 and CDR2: SEHNR, FQNEAQ (reference sequence). The CDR3 reads CSSSIWDFKVTGELFF. The CDR3 DNA is TGTTCCAGCAGCATCTGGGACTTTAAAGTAACCGGGGAGCTGTTTTTT.

DNA of the CDR3: TGCGCCAGCAGTAATAGCGGCTACAATGAGCAGTTCTTC. Translation gives CASSNSGYNEQFF. This chain joins TRBV10-2 and TRBJ2-1, with D perhaps matching TRBD2 (6 bases). In germline, CDR1 is WSHSY, CDR2 SAAADI. The CDR3 loop spans 13 amino acids. V dropped 5 bases and J dropped 3 bases, with 8 bases sitting between them.

V usage is TRBV6-4 and J usage is TRBJ2-5, with 7 bases matching TRBD1. Losses at the gene ends were 7 bases for V and 5 bases for J; bases not matched to a gene: 22. CDR1 is MRHNA, CDR2 SNTAGT, per germline. The CDR3 sequence is 18 residues long. The CDR3 DNA is TGTGCCAGCATCTGTTGGGAAGGGGGCCTAACTAAGTTGGAGACCCAGTACTTC. This codes for CASICWEGGLTKLETQYF.

This chain links TRBV28 with TRBJ2-1, with TRBD1 as a possible D gene (5 bases). V lost 6 bases to trimming and J lost 0 bases, with 18 bases between them. This CDR3 contains 17 residues. CDR1 and CDR2 from the germline V gene are MDHEN and SYDVKM. The CDR3 coding sequence is TGTGCCAGCAGACTCCAGGGCGTCTGGAGCTCCTACAATGAGCAGTTCTTC. Translation gives CASRLQGVWSSYNEQFF.

The gene calls are TRBV2 and TRBJ1-2; the D is unclear. This CDR3 is 14 amino acids long. Germline CDR1 SNHLY, CDR2 FYNNEI. V lost 7 bases, J lost 2 bases, and 14 bases lay in between. CDR3 nucleotides: TGTGCCAGCATCTTAACCCGGTCAAACTATGGCTACACCTTC. As protein: CASILTRSNYGYTF.

A single count supports this clone. The CDR3 sequence is CASIASGKGGEFF. The CDR3 nucleotides are TGTGCCAGCATAGCTAGCGGGAAGGGCGGAGAGTTCTTC. The chain couples TRBV27 to TRBJ2-1, with 9 nucleotides matching TRBD2. Germline V gene data show CDR1 as MNHEY and CDR2 as SMNVEV (reference sequence). V lost 7 bases and J lost 14; bases outside the gene matches: 12. The CDR3 has 13 amino acids.